This is a list of T cell receptor beta chains from one sample in a study of shared T cell receptors in the human thymus. The repertoire was sequenced with immunoSEQ multiplex PCR; TCRdb's copy has only in-frame clones and lacks some. Among 600,000 or so clones listed, over 75% were seen once. These data were also filed under a second study, of human thymus T cells.

The sequenced sample was thymocytes. These receptors originate from a boy less than two years old with a congenital heart defect. Each CDR3 is given with its conserved first and last residue. A D gene is named only where the DNA matches it firmly. Clone size appears in some rows only: once, few, many, or a class for an expanded clone.

j_call | d_call | v_call | clone_size | cdr3_nt | cdr3_aa
TRBJ2-1 | TRBD1 | TRBV28 | NA | TGTGCCAGCAGCCCCTTGGTACAGGGGTGGATTGGTGAGCAGTTCTTC | CASSPLVQGWIGEQFF
TRBJ1-1 | NA | TRBV27 | NA | TGTGCCAGCAGTTTATATCGGGGAGCCACTGAAGCTTTCTTT | CASSLYRGATEAFF
TRBJ2-5 | NA | TRBV30 | NA | TGTGCCTGGGATCAAAAGAGTGTAGTGTTGGAGGGAGAAGAGACCCAGTACTTC | CAWDQKSVVLEGEETQYF
TRBJ2-3 | TRBD2 | TRBV28 | NA | TGTGCCACCTTCGCTCCCGGACTAGCGGGATCCACAGATACGCAGTATTTT | CATFAPGLAGSTDTQYF
TRBJ2-5 | TRBD2 | TRBV5-6 | NA | TGTGCCAGCAGCTTCAGGGCGAGCGGGGACGTTAAAGAGACCCAGTACTTC | CASSFRASGDVKETQYF
TRBJ1-5 | NA | TRBV6-1 | NA | TGTGCCAGCAGTGAAGCCCACAGGCTCAATCAGCCCCAGCATTTT | CASSEAHRLNQPQHF
TRBJ1-5 | NA | TRBV4-2 | NA | TGTGCCAGCAGCCAAGGATCAGTGGATCAGCCCCAGCATTTT | CASSQGSVDQPQHF
TRBJ1-2 | NA | TRBV18 | NA | TGTGCCAGCTCGCCGACAGGACTTATAGCTAACTATGGCTACACCTTC | CASSPTGLIANYGYTF
TRBJ1-1 | NA | TRBV6-5 | NA | TGTGCCAGCAGTCCTCGGGAGGGTTACACTGAAGCTTTCTTT | CASSPREGYTEAFF
TRBJ2-6 | NA | TRBV2 | NA | TGTGCCAGCAGTGAACCTAACGGCGGTCAGGGGGGCTCTGGGGCCAACGTCCTGACTTTC | CASSEPNGGQGGSGANVLTF
TRBJ1-2 | NA | TRBV29-1 | once | TGCAGCGTTGACTATCAGGGTATTGGCTACACCTTC | CSVDYQGIGYTF
TRBJ2-7 | TRBD1 | TRBV4-1 | NA | TGCGCCAGCAGCCAAGCGGCCCAGGGGGTGATCTACGAGCAGTACTTC | CASSQAAQGVIYEQYF
TRBJ1-1 | NA | TRBV6-1 | NA | TGTGCCAGCAACTTGACCGGGAGTGGCACTGAAGCTTTCTTT | CASNLTGSGTEAFF
TRBJ2-1 | TRBD2 | TRBV9 | NA | TGTGCCAGCAGCGTCAGTGGGACTAGGAACAATGAGCAGTTCTTC | CASSVSGTRNNEQFF
TRBJ2-1 | NA | TRBV6-1 | few | TGTGCCAGCAGCCCCAGCGCGGGACAGTTCTTC | CASSPSAGQFF
TRBJ2-3 | NA | TRBV28 | NA | TGTGCCAGCAGTCCCCAGGGGGGAGCGTACTTCACAGATACGCAGTATTTT | CASSPQGGAYFTDTQYF
TRBJ2-5 | NA | TRBV29-1 | NA | TGCAGCGTTGACCTCCCACAGGGTCAAGAGACCCAGTACTTC | CSVDLPQGQETQYF
TRBJ1-1 | TRBD1 | TRBV30 | NA | TGTGCCTGGAGTGTACTGCCGGACAGGGTTAACACTGAAGCTTTCTTT | CAWSVLPDRVNTEAFF
TRBJ2-1 | TRBD1 | TRBV27 | few | TGTGCCAGCAGTGTATCCGGGACAGGGGTGCTAGGGGAGCAGTTCTTC | CASSVSGTGVLGEQFF
TRBJ1-4 | TRBD1 | TRBV18 | NA | TGTGCCAGCTCACCACCGGGACAGGGTGGTGAAAAACTGTTTTTT | CASSPPGQGGEKLFF
TRBJ2-7 | TRBD2 | TRBV6-5 | NA | TGTGCCAGCACCTCTAGCGGGAGGGCCTACGAGCAGTACTTC | CASTSSGRAYEQYF
TRBJ2-1 | TRBD1 | TRBV7-9 | NA | TGTGCCAGCAGCTCCTTGGACAGGGACGACAATGAGCAGTTCTTC | CASSSLDRDDNEQFF
TRBJ2-3 | NA | TRBV5-1 | NA | TGCGCCAGCAGCTTGGATTTGGGGCGCACAGATACGCAGTATTTT | CASSLDLGRTDTQYF
TRBJ2-3 | NA | TRBV21-1 | NA | TGTGCCAGCAGGGCTCAGGATACGCAGTATTTT | CASRAQDTQYF
TRBJ2-3 | TRBD2 | TRBV10-2 | NA | TGCGCCAGCAGTTCTGGACTAGCGGGAGCGGCAGATACGCAGTATTTT | CASSSGLAGAADTQYF
TRBJ1-4 | TRBD1 | TRBV27 | NA | TGTGCCAGCAGTCCGGGGGGACAGGAGGAAAATGAAAAACTGTTT | CASSPGGQEENEKLF
TRBJ1-6 | NA | TRBV7-9 | once | TGTGCCAGCAGCTTAGACCGGTATAATTCACCCCTCCACTTT | CASSLDRYNSPLHF
TRBJ1-1 | NA | TRBV11-1 | NA | TGTGCCAGCAGTCCGGGCTCAGGGACTAACACTGAAGCTTTCTTT | CASSPGSGTNTEAFF
TRBJ2-4 | NA | TRBV7-7 | NA | TGTGCTAGCAGCTATAAGGGGACACTCTACGGGGAAAACATTCAGTACTTC | CASSYKGTLYGENIQYF
TRBJ2-3 | TRBD2 | TRBV7-2 | NA | TGTGCCAGCAGCTTAGCGGGGCGGGAGGGCCGTCCAGATACGCAGTATTTT | CASSLAGREGRPDTQYF
TRBJ2-2 | TRBD2 | TRBV5-1 | NA | TGCGCCAGCAGTAGGCGGACTAGCGGAGCCGCGAACACCGGGGAGCTGTTTTTT | CASSRRTSGAANTGELFF
TRBJ2-1 | TRBD2 | TRBV11-2 | NA | TGTGCCAGCAGCTCACCACCCTCAATATCCTTCGGGGGGGATAAGTTCTTC | CASSSPPSISFGGDKFF
TRBJ2-7 | NA | TRBV5-1 | NA | TGCGCCAGCAGCTTGAGGTTCAGTTTTGGGGCGACGTGGTTATACGAGCAGTACTTC | CASSLRFSFGATWLYEQYF
TRBJ2-7 | TRBD2 | TRBV7-2 | NA | TGTGCCAGCAGCCCGGGGACTAGCGGGAGCCACGAGCAGTACTTC | CASSPGTSGSHEQYF
TRBJ1-6 | TRBD1 | TRBV5-6 | NA | TGTGCCAGCAGCTTGTCGGGACAGGGTAAATCACCCCTCCACTTT | CASSLSGQGKSPLHF
TRBJ2-3 | TRBD2 | TRBV5-1 | NA | TGCGCCAGCAGCTTGGAGGCTAGCGGGAGTGAAGATACGCAGTATTTT | CASSLEASGSEDTQYF
TRBJ1-5 | NA | TRBV2 | NA | TGTGCCAGCAGACTACATGATCAGCCCCAGCATTTT | CASRLHDQPQHF
TRBJ2-1 | TRBD1 | TRBV25-1 | NA | TGTGCCAGCAGGCAGACAGGGTTGAATGAGCAGTTCTTC | CASRQTGLNEQFF
TRBJ1-6 | TRBD1 | TRBV27 | NA | TGTGCCACGAGGGGACAGGCCAATTATTCCCCCCTCCACTTT | CATRGQANYSPLHF
TRBJ2-7 | NA | TRBV27 | once | TGTGCCAGCAGTTTACGGGGTGGTGTCGACTACGAGCAGTACTTC | CASSLRGGVDYEQYF
TRBJ2-1 | NA | TRBV7-9 | NA | TGTGCCAGCAGCTTAGCTAGCGGAGAGCAGTTCTTC | CASSLASGEQFF
TRBJ2-1 | NA | TRBV7-6 | once | TGTGCCAGCAGCCCCGGCTCGGGAAAGAATGAGCAGTTCTTC | CASSPGSGKNEQFF
TRBJ2-5 | NA | TRBV27 | NA | TGTGCCAGCAGTTTATGGGCAGCGGGAGAGACCCAGTACTTC | CASSLWAAGETQYF
TRBJ2-7 | TRBD1 | TRBV5-5 | once | TGTGCCAGCAGCCCCGGGACAGATTACAGCTCCTACGAGCAGTACTTC | CASSPGTDYSSYEQYF
TRBJ2-2 | NA | TRBV10-3 | NA | TGTGCCATCCAACCGGGACACCAAACGAACACCGGGGAGCTGTTTTTT | CAIQPGHQTNTGELFF
TRBJ1-1 | NA | TRBV30 | NA | TGTGCCTGGAGTCCCCGACAAACCCAAATGAACACTGAAGCTTTCTTT | CAWSPRQTQMNTEAFF
TRBJ2-5 | NA | TRBV28 | NA | TGTGCCAGCAGTGGGGACTTCACGGCCCCCATTCAGGAGACCCAGTACTTC | CASSGDFTAPIQETQYF